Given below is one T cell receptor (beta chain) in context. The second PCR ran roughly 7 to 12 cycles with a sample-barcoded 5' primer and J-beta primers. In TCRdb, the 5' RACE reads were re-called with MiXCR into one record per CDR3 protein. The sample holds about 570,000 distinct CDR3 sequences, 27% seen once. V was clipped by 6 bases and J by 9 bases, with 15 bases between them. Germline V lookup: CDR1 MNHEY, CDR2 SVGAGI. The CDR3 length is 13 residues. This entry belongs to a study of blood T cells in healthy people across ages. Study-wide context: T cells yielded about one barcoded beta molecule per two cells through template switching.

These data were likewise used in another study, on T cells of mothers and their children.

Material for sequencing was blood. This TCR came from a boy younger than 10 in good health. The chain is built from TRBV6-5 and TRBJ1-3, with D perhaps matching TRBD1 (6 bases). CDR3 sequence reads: CASSEIRGLTIYF. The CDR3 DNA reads TGTGCCAGCAGCGAGATCAGGGGCCTCACCATATATTTT.